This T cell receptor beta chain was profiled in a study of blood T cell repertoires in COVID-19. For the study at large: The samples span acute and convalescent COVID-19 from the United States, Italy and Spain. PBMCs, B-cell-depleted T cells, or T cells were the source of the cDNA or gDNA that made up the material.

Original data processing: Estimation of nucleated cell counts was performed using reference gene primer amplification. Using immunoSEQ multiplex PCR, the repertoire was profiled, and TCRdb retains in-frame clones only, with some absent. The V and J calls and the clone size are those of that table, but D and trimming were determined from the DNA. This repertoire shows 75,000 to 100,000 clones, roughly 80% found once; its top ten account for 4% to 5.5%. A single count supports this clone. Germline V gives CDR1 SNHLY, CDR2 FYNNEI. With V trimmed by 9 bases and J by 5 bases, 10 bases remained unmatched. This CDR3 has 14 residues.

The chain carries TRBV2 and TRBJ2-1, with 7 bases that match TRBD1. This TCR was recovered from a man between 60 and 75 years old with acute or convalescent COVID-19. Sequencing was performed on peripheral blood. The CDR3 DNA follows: TGTGCCAGAACCCGGGACAGCCGGGACAATGAGCAGTTCTTC. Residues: CARTRDSRDNEQFF.